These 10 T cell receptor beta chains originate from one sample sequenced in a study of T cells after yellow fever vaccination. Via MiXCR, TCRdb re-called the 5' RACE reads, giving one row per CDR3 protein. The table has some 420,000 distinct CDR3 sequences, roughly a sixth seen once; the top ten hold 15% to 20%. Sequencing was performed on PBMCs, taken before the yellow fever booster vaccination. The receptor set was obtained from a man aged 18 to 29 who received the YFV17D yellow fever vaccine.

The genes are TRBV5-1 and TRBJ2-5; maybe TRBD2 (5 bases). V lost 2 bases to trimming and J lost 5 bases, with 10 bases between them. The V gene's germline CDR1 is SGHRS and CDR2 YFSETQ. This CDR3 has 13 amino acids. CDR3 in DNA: TGCGCCAGCAGCTTTTCGGGGTCGGAGACCCAGTACTTC. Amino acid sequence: CASSFSGSETQYF.

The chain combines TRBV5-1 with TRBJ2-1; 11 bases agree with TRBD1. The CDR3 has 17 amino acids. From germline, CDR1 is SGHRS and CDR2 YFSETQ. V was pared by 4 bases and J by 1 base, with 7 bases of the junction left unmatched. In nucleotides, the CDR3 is TGCGCCAGCAGCGGTGGGACAGGGGGTTGGTCCTACAATGAGCAGTTCTTC. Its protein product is CASSGGTGGWSYNEQFF.

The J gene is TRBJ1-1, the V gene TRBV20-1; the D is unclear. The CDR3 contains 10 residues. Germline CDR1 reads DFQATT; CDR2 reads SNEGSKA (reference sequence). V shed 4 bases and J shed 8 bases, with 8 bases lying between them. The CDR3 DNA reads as TGCAGTGCTATGAGGCGAGAAGCTTTCTTT. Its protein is CSAMRREAFF.

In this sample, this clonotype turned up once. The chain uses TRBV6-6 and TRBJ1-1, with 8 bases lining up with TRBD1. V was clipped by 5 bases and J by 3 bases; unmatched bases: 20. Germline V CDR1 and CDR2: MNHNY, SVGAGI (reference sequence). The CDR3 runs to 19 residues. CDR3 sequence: CASSPHGLRTGQGDTEAFF. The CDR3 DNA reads TGTGCCAGCAGTCCCCACGGTCTTCGGACAGGGCAAGGAGACACTGAAGCTTTCTTT.

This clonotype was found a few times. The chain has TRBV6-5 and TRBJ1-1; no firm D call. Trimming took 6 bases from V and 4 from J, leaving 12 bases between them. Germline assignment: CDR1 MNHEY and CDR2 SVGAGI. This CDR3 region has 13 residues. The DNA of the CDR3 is TGTGCCAGCAGCTTCGGGCCCTCCACTGAAGCTTTCTTT. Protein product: CASSFGPSTEAFF.

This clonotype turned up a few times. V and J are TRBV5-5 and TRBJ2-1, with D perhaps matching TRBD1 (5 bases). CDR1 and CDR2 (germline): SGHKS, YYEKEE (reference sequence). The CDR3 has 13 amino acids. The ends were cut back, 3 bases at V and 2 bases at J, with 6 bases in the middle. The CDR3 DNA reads TGTGCCAGCAGCTCCAGGGCCTACAATGAGCAGTTCTTC. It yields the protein CASSSRAYNEQFF.

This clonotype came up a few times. The CDR3 loop is CSVGSDRKGGYTF. The CDR3 DNA follows: TGCAGCGTTGGCTCGGACAGGAAGGGAGGCTACACCTTC. V gene TRBV29-1 combines with J gene TRBJ1-2, with TRBD1 identical over 7 bases. The CDR3 consists of 13 residues. V lost 4 bases to trimming and J lost 8 bases; unmatched junction nucleotides: 10. Germline V CDR1 and CDR2: SQVTM, ANQGSEA.

The CDR3 region is CASSQERDSRGETQYF. The CDR3 DNA reads TGCGCCAGCAGCCAAGAGAGGGACAGCCGTGGGGAGACCCAGTACTTC. The chain has TRBV4-3 and TRBJ2-5; 7 bases match TRBD1. Germline-derived CDR1 and CDR2 are LGHNA and YSLEER. V trimming: 0 bases; J trimming: 5 bases; junction bases outside the gene matches: 9. This CDR3 is built from 16 residues.

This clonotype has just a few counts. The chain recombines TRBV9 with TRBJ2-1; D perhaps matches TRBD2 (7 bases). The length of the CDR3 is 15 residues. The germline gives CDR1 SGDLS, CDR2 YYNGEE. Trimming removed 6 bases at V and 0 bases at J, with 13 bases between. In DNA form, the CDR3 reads TGTGCCAGCACCCAAGGGGGGGGCTCCTACAATGAGCAGTTCTTC. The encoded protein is CASTQGGGSYNEQFF.

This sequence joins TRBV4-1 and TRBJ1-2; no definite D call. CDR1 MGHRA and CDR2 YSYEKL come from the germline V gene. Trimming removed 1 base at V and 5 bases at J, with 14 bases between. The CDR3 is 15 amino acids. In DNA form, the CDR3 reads TGCGCCAGCAGCCAAGTCGAAAGTGCCAGTTATGGCTACACCTTC. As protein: CASSQVESASYGYTF.